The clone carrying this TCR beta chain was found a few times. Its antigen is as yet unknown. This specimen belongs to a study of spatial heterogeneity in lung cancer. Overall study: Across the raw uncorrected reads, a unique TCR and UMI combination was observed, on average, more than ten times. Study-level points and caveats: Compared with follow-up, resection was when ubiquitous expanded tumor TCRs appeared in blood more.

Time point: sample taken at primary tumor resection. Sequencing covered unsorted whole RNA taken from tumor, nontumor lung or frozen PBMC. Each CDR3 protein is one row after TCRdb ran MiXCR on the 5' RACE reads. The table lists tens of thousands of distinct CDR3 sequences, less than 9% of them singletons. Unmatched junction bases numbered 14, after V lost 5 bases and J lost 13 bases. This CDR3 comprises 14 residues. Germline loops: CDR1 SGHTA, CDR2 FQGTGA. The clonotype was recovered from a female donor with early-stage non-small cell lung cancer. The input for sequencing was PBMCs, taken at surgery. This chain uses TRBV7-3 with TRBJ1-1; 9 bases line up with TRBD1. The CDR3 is CASSPSPGQGSVFF. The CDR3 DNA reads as TGTGCCAGCAGCCCGTCCCCGGGACAGGGTTCGGTTTTCTTT.